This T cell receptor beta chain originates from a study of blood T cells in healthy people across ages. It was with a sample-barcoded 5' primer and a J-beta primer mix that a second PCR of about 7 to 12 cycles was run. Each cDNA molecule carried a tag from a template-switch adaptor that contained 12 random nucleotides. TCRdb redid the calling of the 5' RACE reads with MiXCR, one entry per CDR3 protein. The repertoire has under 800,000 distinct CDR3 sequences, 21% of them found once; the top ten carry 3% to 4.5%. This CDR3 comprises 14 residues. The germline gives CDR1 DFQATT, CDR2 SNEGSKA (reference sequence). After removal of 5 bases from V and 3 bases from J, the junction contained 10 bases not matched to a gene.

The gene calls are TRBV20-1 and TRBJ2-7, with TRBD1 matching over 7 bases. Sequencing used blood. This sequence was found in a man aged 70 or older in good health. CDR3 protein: CSASTPGTVYEQYF. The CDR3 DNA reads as TGCAGTGCTTCAACCCCCGGGACAGTCTACGAGCAGTACTTC.